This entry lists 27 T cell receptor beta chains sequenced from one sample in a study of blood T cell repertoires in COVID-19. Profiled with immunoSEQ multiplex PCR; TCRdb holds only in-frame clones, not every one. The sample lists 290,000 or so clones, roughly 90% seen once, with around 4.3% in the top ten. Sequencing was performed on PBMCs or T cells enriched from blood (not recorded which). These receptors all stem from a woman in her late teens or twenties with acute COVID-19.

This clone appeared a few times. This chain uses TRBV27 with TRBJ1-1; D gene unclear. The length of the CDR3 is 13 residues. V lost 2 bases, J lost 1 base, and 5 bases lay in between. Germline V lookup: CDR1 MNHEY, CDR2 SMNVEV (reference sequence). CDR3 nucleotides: TGTGCCAGCAGTTTAGCCGGGAACACTGAAGCTTTCTTT. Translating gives CASSLAGNTEAFF.

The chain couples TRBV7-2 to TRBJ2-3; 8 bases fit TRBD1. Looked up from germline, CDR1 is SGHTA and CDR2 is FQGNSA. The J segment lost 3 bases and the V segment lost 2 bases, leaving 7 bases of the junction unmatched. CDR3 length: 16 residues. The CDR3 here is CASSLTRDRSTDTQYF. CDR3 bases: TGTGCCAGCAGCTTAACCCGGGACAGGTCAACAGATACGCAGTATTTT.

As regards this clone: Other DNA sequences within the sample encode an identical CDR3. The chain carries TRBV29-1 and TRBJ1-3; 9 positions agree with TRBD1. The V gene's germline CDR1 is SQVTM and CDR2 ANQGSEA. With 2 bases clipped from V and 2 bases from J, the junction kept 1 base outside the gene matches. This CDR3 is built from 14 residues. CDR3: CSVERDRAGNTIYF. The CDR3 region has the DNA TGCAGCGTTGAAAGGGACAGGGCTGGAAACACCATATATTTT.

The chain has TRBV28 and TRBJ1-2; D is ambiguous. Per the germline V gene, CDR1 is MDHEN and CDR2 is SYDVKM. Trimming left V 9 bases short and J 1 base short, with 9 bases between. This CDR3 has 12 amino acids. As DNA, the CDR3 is TGTGCCAGTGTGGGCAGTAACTATGGCTACACCTTC. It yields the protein CASVGSNYGYTF.

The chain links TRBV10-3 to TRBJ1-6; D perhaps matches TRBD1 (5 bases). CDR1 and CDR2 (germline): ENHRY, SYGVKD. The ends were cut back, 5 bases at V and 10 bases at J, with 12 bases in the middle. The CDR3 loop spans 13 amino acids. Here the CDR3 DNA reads TGTGCCATCAGTAAAGGGGTAGAATCACCCCTCCACTTT. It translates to CAISKGVESPLHF.

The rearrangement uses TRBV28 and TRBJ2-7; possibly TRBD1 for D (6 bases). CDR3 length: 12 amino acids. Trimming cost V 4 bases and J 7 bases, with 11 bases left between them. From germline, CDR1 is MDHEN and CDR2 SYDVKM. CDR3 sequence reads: CASSWGPREQYF. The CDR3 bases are TGTGCCAGCAGTTGGGGGCCGCGGGAGCAGTACTTC.

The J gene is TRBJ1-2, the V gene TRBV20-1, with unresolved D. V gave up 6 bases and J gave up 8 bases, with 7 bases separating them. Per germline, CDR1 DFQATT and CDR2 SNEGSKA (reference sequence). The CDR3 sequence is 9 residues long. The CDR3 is CSAKRGYTF. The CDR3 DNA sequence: TGCAGTGCGAAGAGAGGCTACACCTTC.

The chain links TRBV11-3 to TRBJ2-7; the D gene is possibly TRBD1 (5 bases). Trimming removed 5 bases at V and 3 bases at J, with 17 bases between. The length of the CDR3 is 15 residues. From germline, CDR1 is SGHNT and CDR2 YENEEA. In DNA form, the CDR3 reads TGTGCCAGCAGCCCTGACAGTTCCCTCGGCTACGAGCAGTACTTC. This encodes CASSPDSSLGYEQYF.

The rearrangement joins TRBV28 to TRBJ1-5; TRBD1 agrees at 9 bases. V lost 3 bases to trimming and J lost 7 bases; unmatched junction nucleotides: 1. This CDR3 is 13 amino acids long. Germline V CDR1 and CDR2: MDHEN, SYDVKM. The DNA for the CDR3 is TGTGCCAGCAGTTTGGACAGGGGCCAGCCCCAGCATTTT. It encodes CASSLDRGQPQHF.

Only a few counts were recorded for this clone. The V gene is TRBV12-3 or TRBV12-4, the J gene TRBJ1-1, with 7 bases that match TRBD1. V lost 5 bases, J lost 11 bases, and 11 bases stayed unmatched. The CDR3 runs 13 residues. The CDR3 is CASSPQGVVGAFF. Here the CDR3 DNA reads TGTGCCAGCAGTCCTCAGGGGGTGGTGGGGGCTTTCTTT.

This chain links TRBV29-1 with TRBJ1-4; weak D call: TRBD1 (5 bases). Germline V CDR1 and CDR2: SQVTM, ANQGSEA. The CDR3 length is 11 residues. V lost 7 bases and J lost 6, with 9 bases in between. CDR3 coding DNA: TGCAGCGGGCGACAGTATGAAAAACTGTTTTTT. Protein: CSGRQYEKLFF.

The CDR3 loop reads CASSVQLAGGTYNEQFF. In nucleotides, the CDR3 is TGTGCCAGCAGCGTCCAACTAGCGGGAGGTACGTACAATGAGCAGTTCTTC. The chain couples TRBV7-2 to TRBJ2-1; 12 nucleotides align to TRBD2. This CDR3 has 17 amino acids. The junction had 9 bases not matched to a gene; V was cut back by 5 bases and J by 4 bases. Germline V gene lookup returns CDR1 SGHTA and CDR2 FQGNSA.

The CDR3 protein is CASSSRATGELFF. The DNA of the CDR3 is TGTGCCAGCAGCTCGAGGGCCACCGGGGAGCTGTTTTTT. V gene TRBV7-2 combines with J gene TRBJ2-2; perhaps TRBD2 as D (5 bases). The CDR3 runs to 13 residues. The germline gives CDR1 SGHTA, CDR2 FQGNSA. Trimming left V 4 bases short and J 4 bases short, with 7 bases between.

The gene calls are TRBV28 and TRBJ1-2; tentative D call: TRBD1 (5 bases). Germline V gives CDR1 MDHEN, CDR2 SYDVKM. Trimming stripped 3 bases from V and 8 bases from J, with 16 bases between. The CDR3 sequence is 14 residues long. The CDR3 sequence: CASSLGTGEGGYTF. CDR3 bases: TGTGCCAGCAGTTTGGGGACGGGAGAGGGGGGCTACACCTTC.

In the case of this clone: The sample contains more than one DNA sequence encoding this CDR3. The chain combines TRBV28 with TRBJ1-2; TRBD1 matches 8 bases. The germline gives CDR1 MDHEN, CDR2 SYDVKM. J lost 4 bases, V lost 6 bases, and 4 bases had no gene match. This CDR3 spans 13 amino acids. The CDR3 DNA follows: TGTGCCAGCAGCCCAGGGGGCGGCTATGGCTACACCTTC. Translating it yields CASSPGGGYGYTF.

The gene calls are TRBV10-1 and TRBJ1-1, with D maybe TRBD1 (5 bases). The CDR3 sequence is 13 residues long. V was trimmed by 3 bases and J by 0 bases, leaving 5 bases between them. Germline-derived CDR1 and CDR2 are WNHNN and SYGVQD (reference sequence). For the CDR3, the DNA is TGCGCCAGCAGTGAACAGGTGAACACTGAAGCTTTCTTT. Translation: CASSEQVNTEAFF.

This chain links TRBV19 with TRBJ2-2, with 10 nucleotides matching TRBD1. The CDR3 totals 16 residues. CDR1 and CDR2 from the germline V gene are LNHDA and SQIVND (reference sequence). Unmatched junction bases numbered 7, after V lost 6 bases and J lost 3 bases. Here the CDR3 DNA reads TGTGCCAGTAGCGAACCGGGACAGGGGTACACCGGGGAGCTGTTTTTT. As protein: CASSEPGQGYTGELFF.

CDR3 in amino acids: CASSPGGTASAEAFF. As DNA, the CDR3 is TGTGCCAGCAGTCCTGGAGGTACAGCAAGCGCTGAAGCTTTCTTT. The chain uses TRBV28 and TRBJ1-1; D remains unclear. The CDR3 loop spans 15 amino acids. Trimming stripped 5 bases from V and 6 bases from J, with 19 bases between. CDR1 is MDHEN, CDR2 SYDVKM, per germline.

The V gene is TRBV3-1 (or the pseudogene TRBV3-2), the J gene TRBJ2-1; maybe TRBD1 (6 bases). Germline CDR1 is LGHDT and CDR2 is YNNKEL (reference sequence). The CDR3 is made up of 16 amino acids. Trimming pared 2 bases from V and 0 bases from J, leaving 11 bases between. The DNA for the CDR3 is TGTGCCAGCAGCCAACCCGGACAGAGCTCCTACAATGAGCAGTTCTTC. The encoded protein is CASSQPGQSSYNEQFF.

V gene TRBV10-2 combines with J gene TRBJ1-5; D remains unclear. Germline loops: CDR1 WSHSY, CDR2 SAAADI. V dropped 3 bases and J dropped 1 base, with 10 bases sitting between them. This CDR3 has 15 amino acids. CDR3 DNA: TGCGCCAGCAGTGACTTAGGAGGCAGCAATCAGCCCCAGCATTTT. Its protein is CASSDLGGSNQPQHF.

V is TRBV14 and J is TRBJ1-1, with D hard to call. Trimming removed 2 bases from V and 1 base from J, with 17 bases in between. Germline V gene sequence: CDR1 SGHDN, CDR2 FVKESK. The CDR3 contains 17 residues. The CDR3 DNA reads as TGTGCCAGCAGCCAACTGGGAGGAGGAGGGTCGAACACTGAAGCTTTCTTT. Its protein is CASSQLGGGGSNTEAFF.

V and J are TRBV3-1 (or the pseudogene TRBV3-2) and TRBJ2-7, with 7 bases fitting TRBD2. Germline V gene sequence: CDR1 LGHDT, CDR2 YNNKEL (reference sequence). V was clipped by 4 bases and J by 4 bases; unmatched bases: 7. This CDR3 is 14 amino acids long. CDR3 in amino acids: CASSRSPSGYEQYF. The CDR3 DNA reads TGTGCCAGCAGCCGCTCGCCTAGCGGTTACGAGCAGTACTTC.

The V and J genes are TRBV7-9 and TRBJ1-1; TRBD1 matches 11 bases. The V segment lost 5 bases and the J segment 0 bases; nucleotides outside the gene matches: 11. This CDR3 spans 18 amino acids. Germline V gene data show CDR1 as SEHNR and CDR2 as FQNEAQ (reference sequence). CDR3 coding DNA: TGTGCCAGCAGCCGTGGACAGGGGGCCTCCGAAATGAACACTGAAGCTTTCTTT. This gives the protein CASSRGQGASEMNTEAFF.

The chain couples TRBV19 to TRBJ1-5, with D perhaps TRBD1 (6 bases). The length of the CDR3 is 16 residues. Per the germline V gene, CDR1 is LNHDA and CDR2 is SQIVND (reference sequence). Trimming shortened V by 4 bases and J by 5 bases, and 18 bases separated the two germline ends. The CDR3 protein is CASSTPGTKAYQPQHF. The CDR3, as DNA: TGTGCCAGTAGTACCCCCGGGACAAAGGCGTATCAGCCCCAGCATTTT. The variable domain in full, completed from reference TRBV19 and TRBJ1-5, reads DGGITQSPKYLFRKEGQNVTLSCEQNLNHDAMYWYRQDPGQGLRLIYYSQIVNDFQKGDIAEGYSVSREKKESFPLTVTSAQKNPTAFYLCASSTPGTKAYQPQHFGDGTRLSIL.

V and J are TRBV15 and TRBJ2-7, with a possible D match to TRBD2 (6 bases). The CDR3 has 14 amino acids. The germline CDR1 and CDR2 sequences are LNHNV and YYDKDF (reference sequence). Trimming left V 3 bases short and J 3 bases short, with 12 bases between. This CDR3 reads CATSSSGVDYEQYF. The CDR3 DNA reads TGTGCCACCAGCAGTTCGGGAGTGGACTACGAGCAGTACTTC.

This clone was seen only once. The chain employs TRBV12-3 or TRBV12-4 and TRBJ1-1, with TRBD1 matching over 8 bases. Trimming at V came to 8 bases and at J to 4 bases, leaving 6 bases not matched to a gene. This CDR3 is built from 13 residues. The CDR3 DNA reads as TGTGCCAGCGTTCAGACAGGGGTCACTGAAGCTTTCTTT. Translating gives CASVQTGVTEAFF.

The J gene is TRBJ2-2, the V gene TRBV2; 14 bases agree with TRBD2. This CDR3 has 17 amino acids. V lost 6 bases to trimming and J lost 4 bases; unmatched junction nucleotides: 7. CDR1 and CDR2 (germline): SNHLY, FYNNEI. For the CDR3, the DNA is TGTGCCAGCAGAAGACTAGCGGGAGGGCCAGGCACCGGGGAGCTGTTTTTT. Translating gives CASRRLAGGPGTGELFF.